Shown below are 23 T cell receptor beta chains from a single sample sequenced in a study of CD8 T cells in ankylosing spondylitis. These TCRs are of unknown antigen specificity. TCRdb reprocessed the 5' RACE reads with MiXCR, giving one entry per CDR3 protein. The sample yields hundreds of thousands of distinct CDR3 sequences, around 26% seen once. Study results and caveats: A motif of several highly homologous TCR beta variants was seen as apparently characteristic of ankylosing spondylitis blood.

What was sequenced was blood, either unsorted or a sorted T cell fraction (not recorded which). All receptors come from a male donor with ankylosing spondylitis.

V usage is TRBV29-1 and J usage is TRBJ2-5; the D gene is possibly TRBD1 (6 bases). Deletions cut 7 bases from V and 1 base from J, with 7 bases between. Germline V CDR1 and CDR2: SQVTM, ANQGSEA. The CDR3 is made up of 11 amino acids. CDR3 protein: CSGTVQETQYF. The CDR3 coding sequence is TGCAGCGGGACAGTCCAAGAGACCCAGTACTTC. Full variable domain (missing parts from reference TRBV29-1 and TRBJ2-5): SAVISQKPSRDICQRGTSLTIQCQVDSQVTMMFWYRQQPGQSLTLIATANQGSEATYESGFVIDKFPISRPNLTFSTLTVSNMSPEDSSIYLCSGTVQETQYFGPGTRLLVL.

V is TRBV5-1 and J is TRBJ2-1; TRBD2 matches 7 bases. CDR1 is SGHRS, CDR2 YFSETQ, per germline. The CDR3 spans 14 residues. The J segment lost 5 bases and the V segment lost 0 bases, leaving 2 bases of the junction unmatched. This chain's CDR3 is CASSLGGSDNEQFF. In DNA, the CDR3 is TGCGCCAGCAGCTTGGGCGGGAGCGACAATGAGCAGTTCTTC.

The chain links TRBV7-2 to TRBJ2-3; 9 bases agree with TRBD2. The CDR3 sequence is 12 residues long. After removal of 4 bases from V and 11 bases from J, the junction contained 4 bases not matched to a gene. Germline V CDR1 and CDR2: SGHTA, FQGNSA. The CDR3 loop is CASSSSGAGQYF. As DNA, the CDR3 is TGTGCCAGCAGCTCTAGCGGGGCGGGGCAGTATTTT.

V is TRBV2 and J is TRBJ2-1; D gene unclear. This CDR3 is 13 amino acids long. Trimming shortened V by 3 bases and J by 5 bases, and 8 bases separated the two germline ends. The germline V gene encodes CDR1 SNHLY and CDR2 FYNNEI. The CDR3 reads CASSEGNNNEQFF. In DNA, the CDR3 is TGTGCCAGCAGTGAGGGGAATAACAATGAGCAGTTCTTC.

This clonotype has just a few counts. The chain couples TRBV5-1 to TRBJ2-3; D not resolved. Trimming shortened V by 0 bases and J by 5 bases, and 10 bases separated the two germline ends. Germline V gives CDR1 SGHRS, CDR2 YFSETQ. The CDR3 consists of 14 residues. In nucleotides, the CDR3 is TGCGCCAGCAGCTTGGAGTCAGTAAGAGATACGCAGTATTTT. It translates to CASSLESVRDTQYF.

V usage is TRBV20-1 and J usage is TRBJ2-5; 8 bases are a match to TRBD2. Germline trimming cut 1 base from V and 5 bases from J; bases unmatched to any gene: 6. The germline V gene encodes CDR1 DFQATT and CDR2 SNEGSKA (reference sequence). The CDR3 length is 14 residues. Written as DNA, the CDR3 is TGCAGTGCTAGAGCGAGCGGGAGTCTGGAGACCCAGTACTTC. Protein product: CSARASGSLETQYF.

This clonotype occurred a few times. In nucleotides, the CDR3 is TGCGCCAGCAGTGACCGGATCGTATTCTCGGATGAGCAGTTCTTC. It is translated as CASSDRIVFSDEQFF. V gene TRBV10-2 combines with J gene TRBJ2-1; D remains ambiguous. CDR1 and CDR2 from the germline V gene are WSHSY and SAAADI. This CDR3 has 15 amino acids. Trimming removed 3 bases at V and 8 bases at J, with 17 bases between.

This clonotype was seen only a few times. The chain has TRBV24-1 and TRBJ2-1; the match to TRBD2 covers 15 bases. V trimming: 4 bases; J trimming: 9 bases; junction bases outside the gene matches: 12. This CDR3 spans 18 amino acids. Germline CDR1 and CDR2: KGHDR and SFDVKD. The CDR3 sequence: CATSEGRVGTSGRIEQFF. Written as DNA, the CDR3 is TGTGCCACCAGTGAGGGCAGGGTGGGGACTAGCGGGAGGATTGAGCAGTTCTTC.

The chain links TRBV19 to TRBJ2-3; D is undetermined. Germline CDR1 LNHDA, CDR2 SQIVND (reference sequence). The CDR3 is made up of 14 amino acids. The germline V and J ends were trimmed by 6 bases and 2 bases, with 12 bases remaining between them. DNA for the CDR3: TGTGCCAGTAGCGAAGGGCAGATCACAGATACGCAGTATTTT. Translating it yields CASSEGQITDTQYF.

The DNA of the CDR3 is TGTGCCAGCAGCGTGGAAGCGAACACTGAAGCTTTCTTT. This encodes CASSVEANTEAFF. The chain combines TRBV7-9 with TRBJ1-1; D is unclear. The germline V and J ends were trimmed by 5 bases and 1 base, with 8 bases remaining between them. The CDR3 extends over 13 amino acids. CDR1 is SEHNR and CDR2 is FQNEAQ in the germline V gene (reference sequence).

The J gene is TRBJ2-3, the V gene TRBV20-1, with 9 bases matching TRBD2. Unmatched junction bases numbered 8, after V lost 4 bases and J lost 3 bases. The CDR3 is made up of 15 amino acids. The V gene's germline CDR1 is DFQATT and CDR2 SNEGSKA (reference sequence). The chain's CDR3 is CSAIGLAGRTDTQYF. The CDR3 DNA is TGCAGTGCTATAGGCCTAGCGGGAAGGACAGATACGCAGTATTTT.

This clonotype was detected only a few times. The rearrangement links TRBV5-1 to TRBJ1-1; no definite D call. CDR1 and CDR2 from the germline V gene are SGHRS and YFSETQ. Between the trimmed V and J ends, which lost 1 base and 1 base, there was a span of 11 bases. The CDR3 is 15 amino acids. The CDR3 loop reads CASSLSSTENTEAFF. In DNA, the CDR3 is TGCGCCAGCAGCTTGTCATCCACGGAGAACACTGAAGCTTTCTTT.

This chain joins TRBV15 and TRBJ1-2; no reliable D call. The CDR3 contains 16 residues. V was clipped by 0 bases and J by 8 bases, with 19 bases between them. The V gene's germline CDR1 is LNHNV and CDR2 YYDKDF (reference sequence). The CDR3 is CATSRDKRALGAGYTF. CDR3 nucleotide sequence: TGTGCCACCAGCAGAGATAAACGGGCATTGGGAGCGGGCTACACCTTC. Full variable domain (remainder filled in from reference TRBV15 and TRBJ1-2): DAMVIQNPRYQVTQFGKPVTLSCSQTLNHNVMYWYQQKSSQAPKLLFHYYDKDFNNEADTPDNFQSRRPNTSFCFLDIRSPGLGDTAMYLCATSRDKRALGAGYTFGSGTRLTVV.

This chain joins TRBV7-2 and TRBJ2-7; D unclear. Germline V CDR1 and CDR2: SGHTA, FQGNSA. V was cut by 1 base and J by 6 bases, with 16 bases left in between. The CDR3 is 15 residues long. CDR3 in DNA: TGTGCCAGCAGCTTAGGACGGGCTATGGGATCCGAGCAGTACTTC. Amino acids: CASSLGRAMGSEQYF.

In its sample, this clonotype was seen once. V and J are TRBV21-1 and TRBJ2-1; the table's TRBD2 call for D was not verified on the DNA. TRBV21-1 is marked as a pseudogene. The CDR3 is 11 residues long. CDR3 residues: CASPGRNEQFF. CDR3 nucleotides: TGTGCCAGCCCCGGTAGGAATGAGCAGTTCTTC.

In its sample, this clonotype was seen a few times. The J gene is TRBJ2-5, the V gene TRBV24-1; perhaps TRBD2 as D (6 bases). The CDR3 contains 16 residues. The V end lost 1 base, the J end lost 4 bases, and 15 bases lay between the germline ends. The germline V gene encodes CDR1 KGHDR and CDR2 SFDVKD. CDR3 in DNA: TGTGCCACCAGTGATTTTGAGGTAGGGAGGCGAGAGACCCAGTACTTC. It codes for CATSDFEVGRRETQYF.

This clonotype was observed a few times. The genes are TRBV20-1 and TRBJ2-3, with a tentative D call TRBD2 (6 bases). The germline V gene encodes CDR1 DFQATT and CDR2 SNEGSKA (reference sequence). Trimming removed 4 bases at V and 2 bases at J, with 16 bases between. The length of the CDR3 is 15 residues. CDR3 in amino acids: CSAKGDSDFTDTQYF. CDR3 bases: TGCAGTGCTAAAGGGGACTCCGACTTCACAGATACGCAGTATTTT.

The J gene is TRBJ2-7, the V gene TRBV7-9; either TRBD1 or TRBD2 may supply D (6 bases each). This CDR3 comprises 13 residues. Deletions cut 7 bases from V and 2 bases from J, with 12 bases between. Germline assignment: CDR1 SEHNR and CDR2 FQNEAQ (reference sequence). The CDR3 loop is CASTEGGPYEQYF. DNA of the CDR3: TGTGCCAGCACCGAGGGGGGTCCCTACGAGCAGTACTTC. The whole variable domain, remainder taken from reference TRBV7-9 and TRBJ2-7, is DTGVSQNPRHKITKRGQNVTFRCDPISEHNRLYWYRQTLGQGPEFLTYFQNEAQLEKSRLLSDRFSAERPKGSFSTLEIQRTEQGDSAMYLCASTEGGPYEQYFGPGTRLTVT.

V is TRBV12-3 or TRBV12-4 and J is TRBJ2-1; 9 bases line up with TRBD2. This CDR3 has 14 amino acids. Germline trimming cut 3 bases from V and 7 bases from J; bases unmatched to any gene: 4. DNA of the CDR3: TGTGCCAGCAGTTTCCGGCGGGGGGGGAATGAGCAGTTCTTC. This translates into CASSFRRGGNEQFF.

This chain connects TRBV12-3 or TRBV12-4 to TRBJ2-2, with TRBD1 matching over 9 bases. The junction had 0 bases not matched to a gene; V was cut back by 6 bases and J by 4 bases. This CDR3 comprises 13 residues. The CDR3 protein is CASRTGGTGELFF. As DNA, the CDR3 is TGTGCCAGCAGGACAGGGGGCACCGGGGAGCTGTTTTTT.

The CDR3 nucleotides are TGCAGTGCTAGTTCTGGGTTCCAGCGCGAGCAGTACGTC. Amino acids: CSASSGFQREQYV. The J gene is TRBJ2-7, the V gene TRBV20-1; no reliable D call. The V and J ends lost 3 bases and 6 bases respectively, with 15 bases between them. The CDR3 spans 13 residues. CDR1 and CDR2 (germline): DFQATT, SNEGSKA (reference sequence).

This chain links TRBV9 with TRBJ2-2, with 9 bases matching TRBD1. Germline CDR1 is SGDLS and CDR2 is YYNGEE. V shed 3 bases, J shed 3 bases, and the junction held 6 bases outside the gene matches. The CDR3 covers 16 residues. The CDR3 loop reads CASSAGDREYTGELFF. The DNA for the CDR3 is TGTGCCAGCAGCGCCGGGGACAGGGAATACACCGGGGAGCTGTTTTTT.

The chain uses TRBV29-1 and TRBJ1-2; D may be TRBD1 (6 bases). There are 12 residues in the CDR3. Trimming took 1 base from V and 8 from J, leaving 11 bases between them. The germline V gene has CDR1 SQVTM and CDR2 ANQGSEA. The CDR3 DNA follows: TGCAGCGTTGAAGGCACAGGGCACGGCTACACCTTC. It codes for CSVEGTGHGYTF.